This TCR beta chain was sequenced for a study of CD8 T cells in Susac syndrome. RNA was extracted with the RNeasy kit, and a quantity of 0.5 to 1 ug was reverse transcribed using random hexamers. It was immunoSEQ multiplex PCR that amplified TCR beta CDR3 across 54 Vbeta and 13 Jbeta. TCRdb independently ran MiXCR on the immunoSEQ multiplex PCR reads; one entry per CDR3 protein. The table has 180,000 or so distinct CDR3 sequences, 90% to 95% seen once. The V gene's germline CDR1 is SGHTA and CDR2 FQGNSA. This CDR3 region has 15 residues. The ends were cut back, 3 bases at V and 7 bases at J, with 13 bases in the middle.

This clonotype was sampled from a human donor in good health. The rearrangement links TRBV7-2 to TRBJ1-6; D is uncertain. Sequencing was carried out using CD4+ T cells from PBMCs. The CDR3 sequence is CASSFEGLGNSPLHF. The CDR3 nucleotides read TGTGCCAGCAGCTTCGAAGGCCTCGGGAATTCACCCCTCCACTTT. Full variable domain (remainder filled in from reference TRBV7-2 and TRBJ1-6): GAGVSQSPSNKVTEKGKDVELRCDPISGHTALYWYRQSLGQGLEFLIYFQGNSAPDKSGLPSDRFSAERTGGSVSTLTIQRTQQEDSAVYLCASSFEGLGNSPLHFGNGTRLTVT.